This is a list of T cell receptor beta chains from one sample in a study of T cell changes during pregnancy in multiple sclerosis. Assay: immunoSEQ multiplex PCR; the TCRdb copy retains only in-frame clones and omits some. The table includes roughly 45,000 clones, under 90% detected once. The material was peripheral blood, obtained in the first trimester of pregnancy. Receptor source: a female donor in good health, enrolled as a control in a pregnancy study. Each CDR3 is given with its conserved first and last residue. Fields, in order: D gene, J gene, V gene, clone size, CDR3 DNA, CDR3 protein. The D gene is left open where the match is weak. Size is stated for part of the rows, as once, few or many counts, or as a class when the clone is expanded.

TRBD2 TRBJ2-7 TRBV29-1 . TGCAGCGTTGGGGCGGGGGGCGAGCAGTACTTC CSVGAGGEQYF
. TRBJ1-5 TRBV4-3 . TGCGCCAGCAGCCAAGATATGGGAGGTGACAATCAGCCCCAGCATTTT CASSQDMGGDNQPQHF
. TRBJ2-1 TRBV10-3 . TGTGCCATCGGTCGGGGGAGCTCCTACAATGAGCAGTTCTTC CAIGRGSSYNEQFF
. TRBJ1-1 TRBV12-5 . TGTGCTAGTGGTCTTGCCGGGGGGATGAACACTGAAGCTTTCTTT CASGLAGGMNTEAFF
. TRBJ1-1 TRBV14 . TGTGCCAGCAGCCAAGATCGGCGGGGGAGCACTGAAGCTTTCTTT CASSQDRRGSTEAFF
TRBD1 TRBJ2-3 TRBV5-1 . TGCGCCAGCAGCCCGGAGGGACAGGGAACAGATACGCAGTATTTT CASSPEGQGTDTQYF
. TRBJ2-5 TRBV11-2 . TGTGCCAGCAGCTTCGGGGGGCGCGGGAGTGGAGAGACCCAGTACTTC CASSFGGRGSGETQYF
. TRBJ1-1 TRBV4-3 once TGCGCCAGCAGCCAAGAGAGGGAGAGCACTGAAGCTTTCTTT CASSQERESTEAFF
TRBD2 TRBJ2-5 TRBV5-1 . TGCGCCAGCAGCTCGGGACTAGTCGGGGTTGAGACCCAGTACTTC CASSSGLVGVETQYF
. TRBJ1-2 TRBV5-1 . TGCGCCAGCAGCTTGGTGTTGGGGCAGTCAACGGTCTACACCTTC CASSLVLGQSTVYTF